These T cell receptor beta chains were read from a single sample in a study of T cell changes during pregnancy in multiple sclerosis. Here immunoSEQ multiplex PCR was the method, and the copy in TCRdb shows in-frame clones only, minus some. This table holds about 70,000 clones, roughly 94% found once. The sample consisted of peripheral blood, taken in the third trimester of pregnancy. The receptors shown here come from a female donor with multiple sclerosis, enrolled in a pregnancy study. CDR3s leave out the opening cysteine and the closing phenylalanine or tryptophan. Only part of the rows carry a size: once, few, many, or a class if the clone is expanded.

cdr3_length j_call v_call clone_size cdr3_aa
13 TRBJ2-1 TRBV9 . ASSVKSVTYNEQF
12 TRBJ2-7 TRBV6-6 . ASSLTGGAYEQY
13 TRBJ1-1 TRBV5-4 . ASSLDTGGNTEAF
9 TRBJ2-3 TRBV29-1 . SVEQGNTQY
10 TRBJ2-7 TRBV7-9 . ASSLGGSEQY
13 TRBJ2-3 TRBV9 . ASSPSGAPTDTQY
10 TRBJ2-1 TRBV11-2 once ASGQGYNEQF
12 TRBJ1-1 TRBV7-2 . ASSLDRQHTEAF
15 TRBJ2-7 TRBV4-2 . ASSQDTSATGGYEQY
13 TRBJ1-4 TRBV28 . ASSFPRSRGGKLF
15 TRBJ1-1 TRBV25-1 . ASSALTATDVNTEAF